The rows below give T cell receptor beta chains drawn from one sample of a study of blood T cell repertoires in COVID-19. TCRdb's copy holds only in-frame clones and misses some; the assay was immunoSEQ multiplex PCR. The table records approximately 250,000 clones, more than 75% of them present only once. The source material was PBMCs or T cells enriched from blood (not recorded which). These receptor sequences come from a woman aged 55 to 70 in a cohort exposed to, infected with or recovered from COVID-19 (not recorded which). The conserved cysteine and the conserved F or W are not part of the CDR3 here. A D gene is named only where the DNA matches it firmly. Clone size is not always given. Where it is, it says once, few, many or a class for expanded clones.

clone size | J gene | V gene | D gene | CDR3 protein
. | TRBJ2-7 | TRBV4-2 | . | ASSAGAWDEQY
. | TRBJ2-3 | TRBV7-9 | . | ASSFTGMLSTDTQY
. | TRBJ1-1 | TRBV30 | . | AWSPGEGTAEAF
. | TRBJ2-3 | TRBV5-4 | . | ASSPDSPDTQY
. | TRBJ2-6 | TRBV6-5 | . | ASRPRGPGANVLT
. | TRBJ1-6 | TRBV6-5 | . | ASSLNPSSYNSPLH
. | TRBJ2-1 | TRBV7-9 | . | ASSYRMSSYNEQF
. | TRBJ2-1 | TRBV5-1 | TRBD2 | ASTLAGSPYNEQF
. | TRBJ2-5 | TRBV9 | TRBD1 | ASSVRDRGPARQETQY
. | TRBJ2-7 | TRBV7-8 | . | ASSLRPPYEQY
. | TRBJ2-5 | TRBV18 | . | ASSPRRGETQY
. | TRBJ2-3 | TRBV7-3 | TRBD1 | ASSLMGQGTDTQY
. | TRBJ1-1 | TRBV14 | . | ASSPARVRTEAF
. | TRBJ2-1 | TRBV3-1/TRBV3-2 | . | ASSQRGGANEQF
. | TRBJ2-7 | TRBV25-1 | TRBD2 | ASSPAGLREGYEQY
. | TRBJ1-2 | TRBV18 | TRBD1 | ATKTGSNYGYT
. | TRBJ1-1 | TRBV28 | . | ASRAQEMNTEAF
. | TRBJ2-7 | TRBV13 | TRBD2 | ASSLWALAGPSYEQY
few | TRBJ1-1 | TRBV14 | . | ASSQQGLITEAF
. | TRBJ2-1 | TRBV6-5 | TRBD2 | ATQTSAYNEQF
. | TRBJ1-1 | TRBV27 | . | ASSLGLRMNTEAF
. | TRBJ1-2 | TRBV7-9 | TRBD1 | APEQGDGYT
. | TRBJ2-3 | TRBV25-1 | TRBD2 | ASIGGKGNTDTQY
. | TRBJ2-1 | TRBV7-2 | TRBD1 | ASSGTGPYNEQF
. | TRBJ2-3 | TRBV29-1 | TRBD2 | SVEPRRLAGTDTQY
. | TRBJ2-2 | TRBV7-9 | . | ASSFFKLGMLF
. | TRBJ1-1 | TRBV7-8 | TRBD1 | ASSPDRARGEAF
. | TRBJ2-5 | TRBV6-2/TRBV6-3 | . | ASSYSGGSKETQY
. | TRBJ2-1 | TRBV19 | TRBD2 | ASSSGGRTYNEQF
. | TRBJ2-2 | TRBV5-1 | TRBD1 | ASSFDRGGSGELF
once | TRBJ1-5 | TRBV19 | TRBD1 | ASSMGQFTVSQPQH
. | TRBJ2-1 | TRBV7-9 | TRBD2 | ASSAGTSGTDEQF
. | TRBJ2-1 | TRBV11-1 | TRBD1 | ASSFRTGSSYNEQF
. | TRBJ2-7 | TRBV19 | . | ASSSLGHRGSYEQY
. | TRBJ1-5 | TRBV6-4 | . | ASSREAGSNQPQH
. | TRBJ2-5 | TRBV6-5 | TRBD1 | ASSQKTGSEETQY
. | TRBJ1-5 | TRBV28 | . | ASSPRGTVEPQH
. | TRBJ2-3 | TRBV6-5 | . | ASSSDTSSTDTQY
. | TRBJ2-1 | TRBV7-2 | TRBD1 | ASSLAGQGGNEQF
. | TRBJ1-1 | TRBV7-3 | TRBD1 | ASSPGQGLNTEAF
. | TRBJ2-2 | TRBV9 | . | ASSSVEWELF
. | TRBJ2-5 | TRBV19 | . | ASALGGTQY
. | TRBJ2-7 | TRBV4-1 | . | ASSPPAYEQY
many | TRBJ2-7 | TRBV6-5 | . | ASSYGTGRDSYEQY
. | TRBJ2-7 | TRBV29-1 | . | SVEERDEQY
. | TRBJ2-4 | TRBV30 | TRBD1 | AWSRQGGLAKNIQY
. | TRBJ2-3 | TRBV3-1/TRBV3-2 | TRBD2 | ASSQDLELAEFTQY
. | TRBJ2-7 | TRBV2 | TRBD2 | ASSEAGTRDYEQY
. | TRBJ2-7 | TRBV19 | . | ASSTPTYEQY
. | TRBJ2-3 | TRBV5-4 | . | ASSLAGYDTQY
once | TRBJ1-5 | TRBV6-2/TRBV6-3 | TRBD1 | ASSPTGEGHQPQH